Listed here is a single T cell receptor (beta chain). The data were taken from a study of blood T cell repertoires in COVID-19. Across the whole study: Samples representing acute and convalescent COVID-19 were sourced from the United States, Italy and Spain. The analysed material was cDNA or gDNA that came from T cells, B-cell-depleted T cells, or PBMCs.

Unmatched junction bases numbered 9, after V lost 6 bases and J lost 2 bases. Germline loops: CDR1 SGHRS, CDR2 YFSETQ. The CDR3 consists of 15 residues. Sequenced by immunoSEQ multiplex PCR; TCRdb stores in-frame clones only, minus some. Of some 390,000 clones in the sample, 70% to 90% were seen once. The sequence came from a human donor in a cohort sampled during active COVID-19. The J gene is TRBJ2-3, the V gene TRBV5-1, with 7 bases lining up with TRBD2. The material sequenced was peripheral blood. The DNA of the CDR3 is TGCGCCAGCACTCCAGAAGCGGGACTCACAGATACGCAGTATTTT. Its protein is CASTPEAGLTDTQYF.